These 20 T cell receptor beta chains were sequenced from one sample in a study of blood T cell repertoires in COVID-19. TCRdb's table, derived via immunoSEQ multiplex PCR, lists solely in-frame clones and lacks some. The sample includes 150,000 to 200,000 clones, roughly 89% of them seen just once. Sequenced input: PBMCs or T cells enriched from blood (not recorded which). The receptors come from a woman aged 35 to 49 with acute COVID-19.

The chain employs TRBV6-5 and TRBJ1-6; a weak D match, TRBD1 (5 bases). CDR1 and CDR2 from the germline V gene are MNHEY and SVGAGI. The CDR3 sequence is 16 residues long. V was cut by 3 bases and J by 6 bases, with 15 bases left in between. The CDR3 nucleotides read TGTGCCAGCAGTTATGGGCGGGGGATGCGTAATTCACCCCTCCACTTT. This translates into CASSYGRGMRNSPLHF.

This clone appeared a few times. The J gene is TRBJ2-7, the V gene TRBV2, with D perhaps matching TRBD1 (5 bases). Germline CDR1 SNHLY, CDR2 FYNNEI. CDR3 length: 15 amino acids. V shed 0 bases and J shed 1 base, with 10 bases lying between them. CDR3 loop: CASSEALWTSYEQYF. For the CDR3, the DNA is TGTGCCAGCAGTGAAGCGCTTTGGACATCCTACGAGCAGTACTTC.

This clone was seen only a few times. This sequence joins TRBV7-2 and TRBJ2-7, with a possible D match to TRBD1 (5 bases). Looked up from germline, CDR1 is SGHTA and CDR2 is FQGNSA. The CDR3 totals 12 residues. Trimming shortened V by 5 bases and J by 0 bases, and 5 bases separated the two germline ends. As DNA, the CDR3 is TGTGCCAGCAGCGGGGCCTCCTACGAGCAGTACTTC. Its protein is CASSGASYEQYF.

The V and J genes are TRBV3-1 (or the pseudogene TRBV3-2) and TRBJ1-5; TRBD1 matches 11 bases. This CDR3 has 16 amino acids. From germline, CDR1 is LGHDT and CDR2 YNNKEL (reference sequence). Unmatched junction bases numbered 5, after V lost 1 base and J lost 6 bases. CDR3 sequence (DNA): TGTGCCAGCAGCCAAGCCGGGACAGGGGGGACTCAGCCCCAGCATTTT. Its protein is CASSQAGTGGTQPQHF.

This clone was seen a single time. The gene calls are TRBV7-2 and TRBJ2-3, with D possibly being TRBD2 (6 bases). Trimming took off 8 bases at V and 6 bases at J, with 15 bases between the two ends. The CDR3 contains 13 residues. CDR1 SGHTA and CDR2 FQGNSA come from the germline V gene. CDR3 loop: CASQSSGRDTQYF. CDR3 nucleotides: TGTGCCAGCCAGTCAAGCGGGCGGGATACGCAGTATTTT.

This clone occurred once. CDR3: CSASFQGSEKLFF. In nucleotides, the CDR3 is TGCAGTGCTAGTTTCCAGGGGAGTGAAAAACTGTTTTTT. This chain connects TRBV20-1 to TRBJ1-4; D may be TRBD1 (6 bases). Germline lookup yields CDR1 DFQATT and CDR2 SNEGSKA (reference sequence). The CDR3 loop spans 13 amino acids. Deletions cut 3 bases from V and 7 bases from J, with 12 bases between.

This chain uses TRBV7-2 with TRBJ2-5, with D perhaps matching TRBD2 (5 bases). The germline gives CDR1 SGHTA, CDR2 FQGNSA. V lost 4 bases and J lost 2, with 17 bases in between. The CDR3 covers 16 residues. This chain's CDR3 is CASSSMWSGSQETQYF. The CDR3 DNA is TGTGCCAGCAGCTCGATGTGGAGCGGAAGTCAAGAGACCCAGTACTTC. Supplemented by reference TRBV7-2 and TRBJ2-5, the full variable domain reads GAGVSQSPSNKVTEKGKDVELRCDPISGHTALYWYRQSLGQGLEFLIYFQGNSAPDKSGLPSDRFSAERTGGSVSTLTIQRTQQEDSAVYLCASSSMWSGSQETQYFGPGTRLLVL.

The gene calls are TRBV19 and TRBJ1-5, with 9 bases fitting TRBD1. Germline lookup yields CDR1 LNHDA and CDR2 SQIVND (reference sequence). V trimming: 6 bases; J trimming: 1 base; junction bases outside the gene matches: 4. The CDR3 extends over 15 amino acids. Here the CDR3 DNA reads TGTGCCAGTAGCCGGGGACAGGGAAGCAATCAGCCCCAGCATTTT. Protein: CASSRGQGSNQPQHF.

J is TRBJ2-1 and V is TRBV18, with 9 positions matching TRBD2. Germline lookup yields CDR1 KGHSH and CDR2 LQKENI. CDR3 length: 16 amino acids. The J segment lost 6 bases and the V segment lost 3 bases, leaving 9 bases of the junction unmatched. The CDR3 bases are TGTGCCAGCTCACCCCCCGGGACTAGCCATGGCAATGAGCAGTTCTTC. Amino acids: CASSPPGTSHGNEQFF.

The chain couples TRBV30 to TRBJ1-1, with D perhaps TRBD1 (5 bases). Trimming shortened V by 4 bases and J by 1 base, and 10 bases separated the two germline ends. Germline CDR1 is GTSNPN and CDR2 is SVGIG (reference sequence). This CDR3 spans 13 amino acids. CDR3 in DNA: TGTGCCTGGAATTTGGGGGGGAACACTGAAGCTTTCTTT. It specifies CAWNLGGNTEAFF.

V gene TRBV15 combines with J gene TRBJ1-4; tentative D call: TRBD1 (6 bases). The V end was cut by 6 bases, the J end by 0 bases, with 14 bases between. The germline V gene has CDR1 LNHNV and CDR2 YYDKDF (reference sequence). The CDR3 contains 16 residues. In nucleotides, the CDR3 is TGTGCCACCAGGATTTTACAGGGCGCAACTAATGAAAAACTGTTTTTT. It specifies CATRILQGATNEKLFF.

V gene TRBV3-1 (or the pseudogene TRBV3-2) combines with J gene TRBJ2-1; TRBD2 matches 12 bases. Trimming cost V 0 bases and J 9 bases; bases outside gene matches: 12. Germline CDR1 and CDR2: LGHDT and YNNKEL (reference sequence). The CDR3 loop spans 18 amino acids. The CDR3 reads CASSQDGLAGGSEREQFF. The CDR3 coding sequence is TGTGCCAGCAGCCAAGATGGCCTAGCGGGGGGGTCAGAGCGTGAGCAGTTCTTC.

This chain uses TRBV3-1 (or the pseudogene TRBV3-2) with TRBJ2-5; the D gene is possibly TRBD1 (8 bases). The CDR3 spans 12 residues. Deletions cut 7 bases from V and 4 bases from J, with 10 bases between. CDR1 is LGHDT and CDR2 is YNNKEL in the germline V gene (reference sequence). The CDR3 nucleotides are TGTGCCAGCAACAGGGGGGGAGAGACCCAGTACTTC. Protein: CASNRGGETQYF.

This rearrangement joins TRBV2 to TRBJ2-7; D is perhaps TRBD2 (5 bases). This CDR3 has 13 amino acids. The V end was cut by 10 bases, the J end by 3 bases, with 16 bases between. Germline values: CDR1 SNHLY, CDR2 FYNNEI. The CDR3 DNA sequence: TGTGCCATCAGAACTAGGCCGAACTACGAGCAGTACTTC. Protein sequence: CAIRTRPNYEQYF. The full variable domain, in which reference TRBV2 and TRBJ2-7 provide the parts outside the CDR3, is EPEVTQTPSHQVTQMGQEVILRCVPISNHLYFYWYRQILGQKVEFLVSFYNNEISEKSEIFDDQFSVERPDGSNFTLKIRSTKLEDSAMYFCAIRTRPNYEQYFGPGTRLTVT.

The rearrangement joins TRBV10-1 to TRBJ2-7; D is perhaps TRBD2 (5 bases). This CDR3 is 11 amino acids long. Germline CDR1 and CDR2: WNHNN and SYGVQD (reference sequence). DNA for the CDR3: TGCGTCAAGAGGGTTCCCTACGAGCAGTACTTC. This encodes CVKRVPYEQYF.

V gene TRBV5-1 combines with J gene TRBJ2-1; 13 positions agree with TRBD2. The CDR3 spans 15 residues. From germline, CDR1 is SGHRS and CDR2 YFSETQ. V dropped 4 bases and J dropped 5; count of bases not matched to a gene: 3. The CDR3 bases are TGCGCCAGCAGCCGGACTAGCGGGGGCAACAATGAGCAGTTCTTC. This encodes CASSRTSGGNNEQFF. The whole variable domain, filled in from reference TRBV5-1 and TRBJ2-1, reads KAGVTQTPRYLIKTRGQQVTLSCSPISGHRSVSWYQQTPGQGLQFLFEYFSETQRNKGNFPGRFSGRQFSNSRSEMNVSTLELGDSALYLCASSRTSGGNNEQFFGPGTRLTVL.

The rearrangement uses TRBV5-4 and TRBJ2-7; 10 nucleotides match TRBD2. V lost 2 bases to trimming and J lost 3 bases; unmatched junction nucleotides: 5. This CDR3 spans 15 amino acids. Germline V gives CDR1 SGHNT, CDR2 YYREEE (reference sequence). The CDR3 sequence: CASSFPGLAVYEQYF. In DNA form, the CDR3 reads TGTGCCAGCAGCTTCCCAGGACTAGCGGTCTACGAGCAGTACTTC. The entire variable domain, with the rest obtained from reference TRBV5-4 and TRBJ2-7, is as follows: ETGVTQSPTHLIKTRGQQVTLRCSSQSGHNTVSWYQQALGQGPQFIFQYYREEENGRGNFPPRFSGLQFPNYSSELNVNALELDDSALYLCASSFPGLAVYEQYFGPGTRLTVT.

V gene TRBV6-6 combines with J gene TRBJ2-5, with 10 nucleotides matching TRBD1. V was pared by 5 bases and J by 1 base, with 7 bases of the junction left unmatched. This CDR3 has 16 amino acids. Germline CDR1 and CDR2: MNHNY and SVGAGI (reference sequence). CDR3 DNA sequence: TGTGCCAGCAGTATTGGGACAGGGGCCGTCCAAGAGACCCAGTACTTC. Protein sequence: CASSIGTGAVQETQYF.

The V and J genes are TRBV10-3 and TRBJ2-1, with 7 positions matching TRBD2. The CDR3 is 15 residues long. CDR1 is ENHRY and CDR2 is SYGVKD in the germline V gene. Trimming at V came to 5 bases and at J to 3 bases, leaving 7 bases not matched to a gene. CDR3 DNA sequence: TGTGCCATCAGTCAAAGCGGGGAAGTCTACAATGAGCAGTTCTTC. Translation: CAISQSGEVYNEQFF.

The gene calls are TRBV2 and TRBJ1-5; TRBD1 matches at 7 bases. CDR1 SNHLY and CDR2 FYNNEI come from the germline V gene. The V segment lost 6 bases and the J segment 2 bases; nucleotides outside the gene matches: 7. CDR3 length: 15 residues. CDR3 sequence (DNA): TGTGCCAGCAGGCAACAGGGGAATCGCAATCAGCCCCAGCATTTT. This encodes CASRQQGNRNQPQHF.